The entry below describes one TCR beta chain. What it binds is not known. Here immunoSEQ multiplex PCR was the method, and the copy in TCRdb shows in-frame clones only, minus some. The sample includes about 340,000 clones, about 70% seen only once; the top ten take about 10%. The data were obtained in a study of shared clonotypes between healthy human individuals. Study context: Each donor contributed plates that comprised three CD4 naive, three CD4 memory, two CD8 naive and one CD8 memory.

Broader study findings: The sampled material consisted only of blood, and tissue repertoires are likely to differ. Approximately 5.4% of naive CD4 clonotypes were common to a few donors. Researchers found naive subsets generally carried larger estimated richness than memory subsets.

This CDR3 region has 15 residues. CDR1 and CDR2 from the germline V gene are MNHNS and SASEGT. V lost 3 bases, J lost 6 bases, and 6 bases stayed unmatched. Sequences were obtained from memory CD4+ T cells sorted from blood. As for subset: CD45RA-negative fraction. J is TRBJ2-1 and V is TRBV6-1; 9 positions match TRBD1. The clonotype originates from a man under 40 in good health. The CDR3 nucleotides read TGTGCCAGCAGTGATACAGGGGGCGGGTTCAATGAGCAGTTCTTC. As protein: CASSDTGGGFNEQFF.